This T cell receptor (beta chain) was recorded in a study of blood T cell repertoires in COVID-19. At the level of the study: The United States, Italy and Spain supplied acute and convalescent COVID-19 samples. T cells, B-cell-depleted T cells, or PBMCs supplied cDNA or gDNA.

V lost 11 bases, J lost 6 bases, and 13 bases lay in between. Germline lookup yields CDR1 MNHEY and CDR2 SVGAGI. CDR3 length equals 11 residues. In the authors' methods: Counts of nucleated cells, estimated from reference gene primer amplification, were obtained. The method was immunoSEQ multiplex PCR; TCRdb's version includes in-frame clones alone and lacks a portion of them. The V and J calls and clone size are taken from that table; D and trimming were inferred from the DNA. This repertoire shows more than 90,000 clones, roughly nine tenths found once; its top ten account for roughly 17%. The chain is built from TRBV6-5 and TRBJ1-2; TRBD1 might be the D (5 bases). The specimen was peripheral blood. This clonotype was obtained from a man aged 50 or older with acute or convalescent COVID-19. CDR3 sequence (DNA): TGTGCCGGGGCGGGGGACCATGGCTACACCTTC. Translated, it gives CAGAGDHGYTF.